What follows is one T cell receptor beta chain and its context. Generated by immunoSEQ multiplex PCR, the TCRdb table keeps only in-frame clones and is missing some. The table has around 1.9 million clones, around 93% seen once. This sample was taken from a study of shared clonotypes between healthy human individuals. Selected positively for CCR7 and CD45RO-negative, naive CD8 cells excluded terminally differentiated effector memory CD45RA+ cells. Specimen: naive CD8+ T cells from PBMCs. The TCR originated in a young man in good health. Some clones in this sample may be carry-over from other donors' samples.

In DNA, the CDR3 is TGTGCCAGCAGCCAAGATCGGGACAGGGCGCAGATGAACACTGAAGCTTTCTTT. Its protein is CASSQDRDRAQMNTEAFF. The chain has TRBV4-2 and TRBJ1-1; 9 bases map to TRBD1. The CDR3 totals 18 residues. Germline assignment: CDR1 LGHNA and CDR2 YNFKEQ. V was clipped by 0 bases and J by 0 bases; unmatched bases: 8.